The clone carrying this TCR beta chain was found many times. The sample belongs to a study of T-cell reconstitution after alpha-beta-depleted transplantation in children. Trimming stripped 4 bases from V and 4 bases from J, with 15 bases between. Germline CDR1 and CDR2: SGHRS and YFSETQ. The CDR3 covers 15 residues. It was with unique molecular identifiers that the TCRbeta library was prepared. TCRdb re-called the PCR reads with MiXCR, one entry per CDR3 protein. The repertoire holds a few hundred thousand distinct CDR3 sequences, with 9.7% as singletons. Specimen: PBMCs from the stem cell graft donor, collected from the stem cell graft. The gene calls are TRBV5-1 and TRBJ2-1; tentatively, D is TRBD2 (6 bases). This TCR came from a human donor who donated a stem cell graft to a child with SCID. The DNA of the CDR3 is TGCGCCAGCAGCGTTCAGGACTATTCTTACAATGAGCAGTTCTTC. Protein sequence: CASSVQDYSYNEQFF. The complete variable domain, with remaining parts taken from reference TRBV5-1 and TRBJ2-1, reads KAGVTQTPRYLIKTRGQQVTLSCSPISGHRSVSWYQQTPGQGLQFLFEYFSETQRNKGNFPGRFSGRQFSNSRSEMNVSTLELGDSALYLCASSVQDYSYNEQFFGPGTRLTVL.